These T cell receptor beta chains were read from a single sample in a study of control samples from healthy donors and cancer patients. The assay was immunoSEQ multiplex PCR, and TCRdb's table has in-frame clones only and misses some. This sample has roughly 150,000 clones, with about 93% found just once. Material: blood. All receptors come from a man aged 50-60 years in good health. Both conserved end residues are trimmed from each CDR3.

TRBJ2-7 TRBV7-9 ASSLELRDRSEQY
TRBJ2-1 TRBV4-1 ASSPPSGSINEQF
TRBJ2-2 TRBV7-2 ASSLVVGGGNTGELF
TRBJ2-2 TRBV11-2 ASSLHRTRGGELF
TRBJ2-5 TRBV2 ASSGDRGHERTQY
TRBJ1-2 TRBV15 ATSRADRSLNYGYT
TRBJ1-2 TRBV4-1 ASSLYRDRDYGYT
TRBJ2-1 TRBV5-8 ASTRGTYSYNEQF
TRBJ2-7 TRBV29-1 SVVSSYEQY
TRBJ1-1 TRBV6-6 ASSYRGSDTEAF
TRBJ2-1 TRBV6-5 ASSYTSGRAFEQF
TRBJ1-3 TRBV28 ASAGGEQGGNTIY
TRBJ2-1 TRBV28 ASLGRERAYNEQF
TRBJ1-2 TRBV27 ASSLSTWQGGGYT
TRBJ2-5 TRBV5-1 ASSLVRETQY
TRBJ1-4 TRBV7-9 ASSSRGGEKLF
TRBJ2-2 TRBV7-9 ASRPSGGDATGELF
TRBJ2-4 TRBV10-3 AISLDRQNIQY
TRBJ2-7 TRBV15 ATSRDLGEQY
TRBJ1-5 TRBV24-1 ATSEQGNNQPQH
TRBJ2-7 TRBV6-5 ASRDAGSYEQY
TRBJ2-7 TRBV20-1 SASDSRSSYEQY
TRBJ1-3 TRBV30 AWSVANTIY
TRBJ2-5 TRBV28 ASSLGTSGTSGETQY
TRBJ2-3 TRBV15 ATSIPPGQVSPDTQY
TRBJ2-1 TRBV30 AQKLAGGRNEQF
TRBJ2-1 TRBV7-2 ASSLVAGRYNEQF
TRBJ2-5 TRBV19 ASSVGVETQY
TRBJ2-5 TRBV4-2 ASSPTTVAEETQY
TRBJ2-3 TRBV18 ASSPRTGTDTQY